Listed here are 21 T cell receptor beta chains from one sample, sequenced in a study of cytomegalovirus exposure and HLA in healthy donors. In the PCR, 60 Vbeta and 13 Jbeta primers were used. TCRdb's copy holds only in-frame clones and misses some; the assay was immunoSEQ multiplex PCR. This table holds fewer than 45,000 clones, around 70% found once. Sequenced: PBMCs. The receptors shown here come from a woman aged 25 to 39 in good health and CMV-seronegative.

The chain is built from TRBV27 and TRBJ2-7, with 12 bases that match TRBD1. The ends lost 4 bases at V and 0 bases at J; junction bases unmatched: 13. Germline V gene lookup returns CDR1 MNHEY and CDR2 SMNVEV (reference sequence). The CDR3 spans 19 residues. This CDR3 is CASSSLGGTGGFDSYEQYF. As DNA, the CDR3 is TGTGCCAGCAGTTCCCTCGGGGGGACAGGGGGCTTCGACTCCTACGAGCAGTACTTC.

V and J are TRBV30 and TRBJ2-5; 12 positions match TRBD2. CDR3 length equals 14 residues. V lost 3 bases and J lost 4; bases outside the gene matches: 3. Germline CDR1 GTSNPN, CDR2 SVGIG (reference sequence). CDR3 DNA sequence: TGTGCCTGGAGCCGGGGACTAGCGGGAGAGACCCAGTACTTC. This translates into CAWSRGLAGETQYF. The whole variable domain, filled in from reference TRBV30 and TRBJ2-5, reads SQTIHQWPATLVQPVGSPLSLECTVEGTSNPNLYWYRQAAGRGLQLLFYSVGIGQISSEVPQNLSASRPQDRQFILSSKKLLLSDSGFYLCAWSRGLAGETQYFGPGTRLLVL.

The rearrangement links TRBV7-2 to TRBJ2-5; the D gene is possibly TRBD2 (7 bases). The CDR3 loop spans 14 amino acids. Trimming shortened V by 7 bases and J by 4 bases, and 16 bases separated the two germline ends. Germline V gene data show CDR1 as SGHTA and CDR2 as FQGNSA. The CDR3 region has the DNA TGTGCCAGCAACCCACAGGGAGGGATAGAGACCCAGTACTTC. Its protein is CASNPQGGIETQYF. Supplemented by reference TRBV7-2 and TRBJ2-5, the full variable domain reads GAGVSQSPSNKVTEKGKDVELRCDPISGHTALYWYRQSLGQGLEFLIYFQGNSAPDKSGLPSDRFSAERTGGSVSTLTIQRTQQEDSAVYLCASNPQGGIETQYFGPGTRLLVL.

The chain combines TRBV7-9 with TRBJ2-7, with 7 bases fitting TRBD2. V shed 5 bases and J 3 bases; nucleotides not matched to a gene: 1. CDR3 length: 12 amino acids. Germline V lookup: CDR1 SEHNR, CDR2 FQNEAQ (reference sequence). Written as DNA, the CDR3 is TGTGCCAGCAGCCCGGGGGGCTACGAGCAGTACTTC. It codes for CASSPGGYEQYF.

DNA for the CDR3: TGTGCCTGGAGTGACGGGGGACTAGCGGGGTGGAGAAAGACCCAGTACTTC. As protein: CAWSDGGLAGWRKTQYF. The chain couples TRBV30 to TRBJ2-5, with TRBD2 matching over 13 bases. The CDR3 spans 17 residues. V was clipped by 1 base and J by 6 bases; unmatched bases: 11. Germline V gene sequence: CDR1 GTSNPN, CDR2 SVGIG (reference sequence).

The chain has TRBV15 and TRBJ2-7; perhaps TRBD2 as D (5 bases). The CDR3 runs to 13 residues. V was trimmed by 1 base and J by 9 bases, leaving 13 bases between them. Germline CDR1 and CDR2: LNHNV and YYDKDF (reference sequence). CDR3 DNA: TGTGCCACCAGCAGAGGTGAGGGCCCGGGGCAGTACTTC. Translating gives CATSRGEGPGQYF.

The chain employs TRBV2 and TRBJ1-5; 7 positions match TRBD1. The germline CDR1 and CDR2 sequences are SNHLY and FYNNEI. The V and J ends lost 8 bases and 0 bases, in that order; junction bases with no gene match: 13. This CDR3 region has 17 residues. CDR3 in amino acids: CASAFMTGTYSNQPQHF. As DNA, the CDR3 is TGTGCCAGCGCGTTTATGACAGGGACTTATAGCAATCAGCCCCAGCATTTT.

J is TRBJ1-5 and V is TRBV6-4; D remains unclear. There are 14 residues in the CDR3. CDR1 is MRHNA, CDR2 SNTAGT, per germline. Trimming stripped 6 bases from V and 5 bases from J, with 14 bases between. This CDR3 is CASSSREGDQPQHF. The CDR3 bases are TGTGCCAGCAGCTCGAGGGAGGGAGATCAGCCCCAGCATTTT.

The CDR3 DNA is TGTGCCAGCAGCTTAAACGGCCGGGGCTACGAGCAGTACTTC. As protein: CASSLNGRGYEQYF. The chain combines TRBV13 with TRBJ2-7; weak D call: TRBD2 (5 bases). The V end lost 2 bases, the J end lost 3 bases, and 11 bases lay between the germline ends. Germline V lookup: CDR1 PRHDT, CDR2 FYEKMQ (reference sequence). The CDR3 sequence is 14 residues long.

This clone was seen a single time. The chain combines TRBV6-5 with TRBJ2-1, with a weak D call TRBD2 (5 bases). The germline V gene encodes CDR1 MNHEY and CDR2 SVGAGI. CDR3 length: 16 amino acids. V was pared by 2 bases and J by 4 bases, with 15 bases between. The CDR3 DNA sequence: TGTGCCAGCAGTTACGAGCGGACGCCAGGATACAATGAGCAGTTCTTC. It codes for CASSYERTPGYNEQFF.

This clone was recorded once. The V and J genes are TRBV21-1 and TRBJ2-1; the listed D gene, TRBD2, was not tested against the DNA. TRBV21-1 is a documented pseudogene. The CDR3 runs 13 residues. CDR3 coding DNA: TGTGCCAGCCGGGGACTAGCGGACAATGAGCAGTTCTTC. Translated, it gives CASRGLADNEQFF.

The chain has TRBV30 and TRBJ1-4; 9 nucleotides align to TRBD1. There are 14 residues in the CDR3. Germline lookup yields CDR1 GTSNPN and CDR2 SVGIG (reference sequence). V gave up 2 bases and J gave up 8 bases; unmatched junction bases: 6. The chain's CDR3 is CAWSIQGAREKLFF. CDR3 DNA: TGTGCCTGGAGTATACAGGGGGCGCGGGAAAAACTGTTTTTT.

The V call is TRBV19, the J call TRBJ1-5, with unresolved D. Germline V gene lookup returns CDR1 LNHDA and CDR2 SQIVND (reference sequence). Trimming took 3 bases from V and 5 from J, leaving 11 bases between them. CDR3 length equals 14 residues. CDR3 in DNA: TGTGCCAGTAGTATGTTGGCCGGGGATCAGCCCCAGCATTTT. It yields the protein CASSMLAGDQPQHF.

This rearrangement joins TRBV28 to TRBJ1-2; no clear D gene. CDR1 and CDR2 (germline): MDHEN, SYDVKM. The CDR3 has 14 amino acids. Trimming shortened V by 2 bases and J by 3 bases, and 10 bases separated the two germline ends. This CDR3 is CASSLEGGYYGYTF. The CDR3 coding sequence is TGTGCCAGCAGTTTAGAGGGCGGCTACTATGGCTACACCTTC.

The rearrangement joins TRBV10-3 to TRBJ1-1; D may be TRBD1 (6 bases). The CDR3 runs 15 residues. The germline V and J ends were trimmed by 3 bases and 0 bases, with 11 bases remaining between them. CDR1 is ENHRY and CDR2 is SYGVKD in the germline V gene. The CDR3 nucleotides read TGTGCCATCAGTGACCGGACAGAGATGAACACTGAAGCTTTCTTT. Translated, it gives CAISDRTEMNTEAFF.

V is TRBV5-1 and J is TRBJ2-3; TRBD1 agrees at 9 bases. Germline CDR1 is SGHRS and CDR2 is YFSETQ. V dropped 4 bases and J dropped 6; count of bases not matched to a gene: 6. The CDR3 is made up of 14 amino acids. CDR3 bases: TGCGCCAGCAGCCATGACAGGGGGTCTGATACGCAGTATTTT. Its translation is CASSHDRGSDTQYF.

V usage is TRBV7-2 and J usage is TRBJ1-2, with a tentative D call TRBD1 (5 bases). CDR3 length equals 14 residues. CDR1 is SGHTA and CDR2 is FQGNSA in the germline V gene. Trimming pared 1 base from V and 6 bases from J, leaving 12 bases between. As DNA, the CDR3 is TGTGCCAGCAGCTTAGTCGGGCAGGACAATGGCTACACCTTC. Its protein product is CASSLVGQDNGYTF.

The chain links TRBV30 to TRBJ1-2; unclear D gene. From germline, CDR1 is GTSNPN and CDR2 SVGIG (reference sequence). The CDR3 has 13 residues. V was pared by 0 bases and J by 2 bases, with 7 bases between. The CDR3 nucleotides read TGTGCCTGGAGTGTAGCCAAAAACTATGGCTACACCTTC. Protein product: CAWSVAKNYGYTF.

This clone occurred a few times. CDR3 in amino acids: CASHRQGSNQPQHF. In DNA form, the CDR3 reads TGTGCCAGCCACCGACAGGGAAGCAATCAGCCCCAGCATTTT. The gene calls are TRBV6-1 and TRBJ1-5; 7 bases line up with TRBD1. This CDR3 is 14 amino acids long. V was clipped by 8 bases and J by 1 base; unmatched bases: 5. In germline, CDR1 is MNHNS, CDR2 SASEGT.

The V gene is TRBV25-1, the J gene TRBJ1-1, with 9 bases identical to TRBD1. The V gene end was trimmed by 2 bases and the J gene end by 10 bases; junction bases not matched to a gene: 11. This CDR3 is built from 15 residues. The V gene's germline CDR1 is MGHDK and CDR2 SYGVNS. Here the CDR3 DNA reads TGTGCCAGCAGTGAAGGGACAGGGCCCACCCCTGGAGCTTTCTTT. It yields the protein CASSEGTGPTPGAFF.

The chain employs TRBV30 and TRBJ2-1; a possible D gene is TRBD2 (7 bases). Trimming left V 4 bases short and J 9 bases short, with 19 bases between. Germline values: CDR1 GTSNPN, CDR2 SVGIG (reference sequence). CDR3 length: 14 residues. CDR3 bases: TGTGCCTGGAAGGGGGGAGGGCACTTCTCTGAGCAGTTCTTC. It encodes CAWKGGGHFSEQFF.